The clone carrying this TCR beta chain was counted many times. The sample originates from a study of regulatory T cells in long-lasting Graves disease. Time point denoted: newly diagnosed GD, antithyroid drugs for less than 3 months. Preparation of the TCR library used RNA extracted from PBMCs. Per germline, CDR1 MNHEY and CDR2 SVGAGI. This CDR3 comprises 15 residues. Trimming removed 2 bases from V and 0 bases from J, with 10 bases in between. Combining iRepertoire HTBI primers with Arm-PCR of CDR3 regions, the authors built TCR beta libraries. From the multiplex PCR reads, TCRdb called clonotypes with MiXCR, one entry per CDR3 protein. The sample lists 450,000 to 650,000 distinct CDR3 sequences; about 16% were seen once. The same sample was also used in a study of T cells in Graves' hyperthyroidism and ophthalmopathy.

The rearrangement joins TRBV6-5 to TRBJ1-1, with TRBD1 as a possible D gene (5 bases). The sequence was collected from a woman aged 35-65 years with Graves disease. Sequenced here: peripheral blood mononuclear cells (PBMCs), sampled at new diagnosis, from a patient treated with antithyroid drugs. CDR3 DNA: TGTGCCAGCAGTTACGGGGGTTCAATGAACACTGAAGCTTTCTTT. This gives the protein CASSYGGSMNTEAFF.